Below, one T cell receptor (beta chain) is given with its context. These data belong to a study of T cell changes during pregnancy in multiple sclerosis. CDR3 length: 15 amino acids. Germline CDR1 LGHNA, CDR2 YSLEER. Trimming took 0 bases from V and 0 from J, leaving 3 bases between them. Only in-frame clones appear in the TCRdb table, and some are missing; sequencing was by immunoSEQ multiplex PCR. In the table there are about 79,000 clones, roughly 95% of which are singletons. The gene calls are TRBV4-3 and TRBJ1-6; D uncertain. The receptor was derived from a female donor in good health, enrolled as a control in a pregnancy study. The sequencing used peripheral blood, collected in the second trimester of pregnancy. Here the CDR3 DNA reads TGCGCCAGCAGCCAAGATCACTCCTATAATTCACCCCTCCACTTT. Its protein is CASSQDHSYNSPLHF.